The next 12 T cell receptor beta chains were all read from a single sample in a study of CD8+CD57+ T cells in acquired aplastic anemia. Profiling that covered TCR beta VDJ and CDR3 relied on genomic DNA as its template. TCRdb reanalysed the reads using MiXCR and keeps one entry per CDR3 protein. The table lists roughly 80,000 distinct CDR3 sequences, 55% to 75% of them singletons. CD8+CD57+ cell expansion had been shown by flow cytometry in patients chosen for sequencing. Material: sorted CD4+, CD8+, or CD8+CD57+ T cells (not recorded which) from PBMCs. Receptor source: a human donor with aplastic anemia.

The DNA of the CDR3 is TGTGCCAGCAGCTTAAATCGGGCGACACTCCACGAGCAGTACTTC. This codes for CASSLNRATLHEQYF. The chain is built from TRBV2 and TRBJ2-7; D gene unclear. This CDR3 spans 15 amino acids. Germline loops: CDR1 SNHLY, CDR2 FYNNEI. V gave up 6 bases and J gave up 5 bases, with 20 bases separating them.

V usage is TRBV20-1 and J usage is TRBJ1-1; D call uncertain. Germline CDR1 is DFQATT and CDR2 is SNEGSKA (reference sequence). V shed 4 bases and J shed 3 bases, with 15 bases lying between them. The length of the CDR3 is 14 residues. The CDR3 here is CSAKFGSADTEAFF. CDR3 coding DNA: TGCAGTGCTAAGTTCGGGTCCGCTGACACTGAAGCTTTCTTT.

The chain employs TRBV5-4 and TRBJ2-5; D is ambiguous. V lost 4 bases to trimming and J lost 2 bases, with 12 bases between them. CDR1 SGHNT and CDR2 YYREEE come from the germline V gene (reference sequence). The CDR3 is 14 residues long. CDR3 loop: CASSRARVQETQYF. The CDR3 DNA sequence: TGTGCCAGCAGCCGCGCCCGGGTGCAAGAGACCCAGTACTTC.

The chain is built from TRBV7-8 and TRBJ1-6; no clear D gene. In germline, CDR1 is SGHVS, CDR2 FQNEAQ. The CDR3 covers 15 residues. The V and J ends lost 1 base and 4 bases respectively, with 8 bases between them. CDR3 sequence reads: CASSLVGSYNSPLHF. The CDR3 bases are TGTGCCAGCAGCTTAGTTGGCTCGTATAATTCACCCCTCCACTTT. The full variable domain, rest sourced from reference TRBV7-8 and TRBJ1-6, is GAGVSQSPRYKVAKRGQDVALRCDPISGHVSLFWYQQALGQGPEFLTYFQNEAQLDKSGLPSDRFFAERPEGSVSTLKIQRTQQEDSAVYLCASSLVGSYNSPLHFGNGTRLTVT.

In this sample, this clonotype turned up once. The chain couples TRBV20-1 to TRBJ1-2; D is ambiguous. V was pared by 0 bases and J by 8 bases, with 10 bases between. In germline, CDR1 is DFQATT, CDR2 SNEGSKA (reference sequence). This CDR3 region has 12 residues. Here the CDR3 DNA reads TGCAGTGCTAGAGAAGGGTATCGAGGCTACACCTTC. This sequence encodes CSAREGYRGYTF.

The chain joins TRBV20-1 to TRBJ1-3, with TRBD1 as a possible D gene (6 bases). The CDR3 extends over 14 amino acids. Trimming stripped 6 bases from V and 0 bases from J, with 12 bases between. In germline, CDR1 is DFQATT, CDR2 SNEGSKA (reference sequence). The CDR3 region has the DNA TGCAGTGCCACACAGGGTTACTCTGGAAACACCATATATTTT. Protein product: CSATQGYSGNTIYF.

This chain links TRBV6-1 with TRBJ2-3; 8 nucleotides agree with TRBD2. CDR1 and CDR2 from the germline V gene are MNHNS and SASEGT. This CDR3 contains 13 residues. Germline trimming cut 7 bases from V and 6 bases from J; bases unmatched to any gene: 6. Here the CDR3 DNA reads TGTGCCAGCATGCCCAGCGGGGGCGATACGCAGTATTTT. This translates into CASMPSGGDTQYF.

CDR3 bases: TGTGCCAGCAGCTTGGATAGGGACAGGAAGCTGTTTTTT. This encodes CASSLDRDRKLFF. The chain couples TRBV5-4 to TRBJ1-4, with 8 bases identical to TRBD1. The CDR3 extends over 13 amino acids. The junction had 6 bases not matched to a gene; V was cut back by 0 bases and J by 14 bases. The germline V gene has CDR1 SGHNT and CDR2 YYREEE (reference sequence). Full variable domain (missing parts from reference TRBV5-4 and TRBJ1-4): ETGVTQSPTHLIKTRGQQVTLRCSSQSGHNTVSWYQQALGQGPQFIFQYYREEENGRGNFPPRFSGLQFPNYSSELNVNALELDDSALYLCASSLDRDRKLFFGSGTQLSVL.

Here the CDR3 DNA reads TGTGCCAGCAGTTACTCGACAGGGGGCAATCAGCCCCAGCATTTT. This gives the protein CASSYSTGGNQPQHF. The chain employs TRBV6-5 and TRBJ1-5, with 8 bases aligning to TRBD1. Germline V CDR1 and CDR2: MNHEY, SVGAGI. The CDR3 length is 15 residues. With V trimmed by 0 bases and J by 2 bases, 0 bases remained unmatched.

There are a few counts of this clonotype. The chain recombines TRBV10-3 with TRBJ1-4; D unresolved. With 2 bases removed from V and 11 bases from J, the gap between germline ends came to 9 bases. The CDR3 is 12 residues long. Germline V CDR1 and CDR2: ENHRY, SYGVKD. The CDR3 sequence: CAISETEEKLFF. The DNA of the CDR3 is TGTGCCATCAGTGAGACTGAGGAGAAACTGTTTTTT.

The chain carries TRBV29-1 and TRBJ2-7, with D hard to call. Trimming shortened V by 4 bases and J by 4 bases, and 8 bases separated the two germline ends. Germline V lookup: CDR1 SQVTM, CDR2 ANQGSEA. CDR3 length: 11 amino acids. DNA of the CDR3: TGCAGCGTTGTATATACATACGAGCAGTACTTC. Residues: CSVVYTYEQYF.

The CDR3 DNA reads as TGCGCCAGCAGCCATGGGCGACTAGCGGGTTCGGAGACCCAGTACTTC. It is translated as CASSHGRLAGSETQYF. The rearrangement links TRBV4-1 to TRBJ2-5; 10 bases are a match to TRBD2. Germline CDR1 MGHRA, CDR2 YSYEKL. The CDR3 is 16 amino acids. V shed 3 bases, J shed 5 bases, and the junction held 9 bases outside the gene matches.